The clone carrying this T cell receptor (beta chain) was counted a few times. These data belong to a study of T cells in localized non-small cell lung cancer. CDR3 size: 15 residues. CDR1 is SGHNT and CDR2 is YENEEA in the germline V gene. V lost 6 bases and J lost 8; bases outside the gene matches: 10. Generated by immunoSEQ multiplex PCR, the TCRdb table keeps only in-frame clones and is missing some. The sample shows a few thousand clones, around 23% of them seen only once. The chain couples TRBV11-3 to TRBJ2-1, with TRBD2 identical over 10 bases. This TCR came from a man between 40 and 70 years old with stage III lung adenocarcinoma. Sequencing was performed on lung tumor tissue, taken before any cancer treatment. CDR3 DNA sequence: TGTGCCAGCAGTTACCAGCGGGGGGGCAGCGATGAGCAGTTCTTC. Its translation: CASSYQRGGSDEQFF.